Below, one T cell receptor beta chain is given with its context. The data were taken from a study of shared clonotypes between healthy human individuals. Study summary: Researchers drew samples from two women and three men aged 18 to 49.

Each sample came from a Caucasian adult donor living in Nashville, Tennessee. CD4+ cells were split into CD45RA+ naive and CD45RA-negative memory subsets. In germline, CDR1 is SGHRS, CDR2 YFSETQ. The CDR3 covers 15 residues. V was shortened by 4 bases and J by 4 bases, with 17 bases between the two germline ends. Under the authors' procedure: Without quality scores, immunoSEQ junctional reads could not be filtered like full-length reads. Sequencing was performed with immunoSEQ multiplex PCR; in TCRdb, only in-frame clones are kept and a portion is missing. V and J calls plus clone size are reproduced from that table; the DNA served to infer D and trimming. The data contain about 2.4 million clones, 93% of them singletons.

V usage is TRBV5-1 and J usage is TRBJ1-2, with D perhaps TRBD1 (5 bases). Input material: naive CD4+ T cells from PBMCs. Regarding subset: CD45RA+ positively selected. This receptor was obtained from a young man in good health. Some clones in this sample may be carry-over from other donors' samples. CDR3 region: CASSVQGSSSYGYTF. Written as DNA, the CDR3 is TGCGCCAGCAGCGTTCAGGGCAGCTCATCCTATGGCTACACCTTC.